The 10 T cell receptor beta chains below were found in one sample sequenced in a study of response to subunit inactivated influenza vaccine. MiXCR, applied by TCRdb to the RT-PCR reads, yields one record per CDR3 protein. Of approximately 500,000 distinct CDR3 sequences in the sample, 13% were seen once. Source: PBMCs from blood, taken 40 to 50 days after vaccination. These receptors were collected from a man over 45 who received an inactivated influenza vaccine.

The chain uses TRBV7-6 and TRBJ2-3; 10 bases are shared with TRBD2. The trim removed 4 bases at V and 0 bases at J, leaving 4 bases unmatched. The CDR3 is 16 residues long. The V gene's germline CDR1 is SGHVS and CDR2 FNYEAQ. For the CDR3, the DNA is TGTGCCAGCAGCTACAGGACTAGCGGTAGCACAGATACGCAGTATTTT. It is translated as CASSYRTSGSTDTQYF.

This clonotype was observed a handful of times. The chain links TRBV20-1 to TRBJ2-3; D uncertain. The germline gives CDR1 DFQATT, CDR2 SNEGSKA (reference sequence). The V gene lost 5 bases and the J gene lost 1 base, with 13 bases spanning the gap. This CDR3 has 14 amino acids. CDR3 nucleotide sequence: TGCAGTGCTGGTACTACGACCCGCACAGATACGCAGTATTTT. Protein product: CSAGTTTRTDTQYF.

This clonotype occurred a few times. This chain uses TRBV2 with TRBJ1-2; D possibly corresponds to TRBD1 (5 bases). V lost 3 bases to trimming and J lost 8 bases, with 13 bases between them. The CDR3 has 13 residues. CDR1 and CDR2 (germline): SNHLY, FYNNEI. CDR3 bases: TGTGCCAGCAGTGAGGTGGGGGACGTCGGCTACACCTTC. It is translated as CASSEVGDVGYTF.

The chain has TRBV12-3 or TRBV12-4 and TRBJ2-1, with 8 bases identical to TRBD2. V trimming: 7 bases; J trimming: 2 bases; junction bases outside the gene matches: 7. The CDR3 runs 15 residues. CDR3 DNA sequence: TGTGCCAGCAAATCGGGGACTAGAGCCTACAATGAGCAGTTCTTC. Its translation is CASKSGTRAYNEQFF.

This clonotype was seen ten or more times. The rearrangement links TRBV24-1 to TRBJ2-1; 8 bases fit TRBD1. Germline CDR1 KGHDR, CDR2 SFDVKD. This CDR3 contains 16 residues. V lost 4 bases, J lost 9 bases, and 13 bases stayed unmatched. CDR3 in DNA: TGTGCCACCAGTGACGGGGTCGAGACAGGGGAAACTGAGCAGTTCTTC. The encoded protein is CATSDGVETGETEQFF.

The rearrangement uses TRBV3-1 and TRBJ2-4; 7 bases align to TRBD2. The CDR3 loop spans 14 amino acids. The trim removed 6 bases at V and 5 bases at J, leaving 7 bases unmatched. Germline loops: CDR1 LGHDT, CDR2 YNNKEL (reference sequence). The CDR3 is CASSLGLVQNIQYF. CDR3 sequence (DNA): TGTGCCAGCAGTCTTGGACTAGTTCAAAACATTCAGTACTTC.

The chain combines TRBV28 with TRBJ1-2; D call uncertain. CDR1 MDHEN and CDR2 SYDVKM come from the germline V gene. V lost 5 bases, J lost 8 bases, and 12 bases lay in between. The CDR3 is made up of 12 amino acids. The CDR3 nucleotides read TGTGCCAGCAGTCTCCCCCCGGGGGGCTACACCTTC. Translation: CASSLPPGGYTF.

The chain couples TRBV20-1 to TRBJ1-4; D gene ambiguous. This CDR3 contains 13 residues. CDR1 DFQATT and CDR2 SNEGSKA come from the germline V gene (reference sequence). Trimming shortened V by 1 base and J by 3 bases, and 6 bases separated the two germline ends. The CDR3 DNA reads TGCAGTGCTAGAGGGTCCTCTAATGAAAAACTGTTTTTT. This sequence encodes CSARGSSNEKLFF.

The chain links TRBV10-3 to TRBJ1-1, with a possible D match to TRBD1 (6 bases). V was trimmed by 0 bases and J by 1 base, leaving 9 bases between them. The CDR3 has 15 residues. The germline CDR1 and CDR2 sequences are ENHRY and SYGVKD. The CDR3 is CAISESVGANTEAFF. Here the CDR3 DNA reads TGTGCCATCAGTGAGTCAGTGGGGGCGAACACTGAAGCTTTCTTT.

This clonotype was seen a handful of times. V usage is TRBV6-2 or TRBV6-3 and J usage is TRBJ2-1; TRBD2 might be the D (6 bases). Germline V lookup: CDR1 MNHEY, CDR2 SVGEGT. V was trimmed by 2 bases and J by 3 bases, leaving 11 bases between them. The CDR3 runs to 15 residues. CDR3 amino acids: CASSYPLGLYNEQFF. CDR3 DNA: TGTGCCAGCAGTTACCCCCTGGGACTCTACAATGAGCAGTTCTTC.